Listed below are T cell receptor beta chains from one sample, sequenced in a study of T cells in Graves' hyperthyroidism and ophthalmopathy. TCRdb reprocessed the multiplex PCR reads via MiXCR and lists one record per CDR3 protein. The sample has 610,000 or so distinct CDR3 sequences; more than 45% are singletons. The specimen was peripheral blood or thyroid tissue (not recorded which). The receptors originated from a woman younger than 35 with Graves' hyperthyroidism. CDR3s include the opening cysteine and the closing phenylalanine or tryptophan. D genes are given only for firm matches. Size values are once, few and many counts, or a class for expanded clones, and some rows have none.

J gene	D gene	clone size	V gene	CDR3 DNA	CDR3 protein
TRBJ2-3	-	many	TRBV29-1	TGCAGCGTTGAGGGGGGCCAAAGCACAGATACGCAGTATTTT	CSVEGGQSTDTQYF
TRBJ2-1	-	few	TRBV7-6	TGTGCCAGCAGCTCTGGAGCTAGGGGGTACAATGAGCAGTTCTTC	CASSSGARGYNEQFF
TRBJ1-2	TRBD1	-	TRBV25-1	TGTGCCAGCAGTGGATCGGGACAGCACTATGGCTACACCTTC	CASSGSGQHYGYTF
TRBJ2-3	-	few	TRBV24-1	TGTGCCACCAGTGGACTCCTAGGTGCAGATACGCAGTATTTT	CATSGLLGADTQYF
TRBJ2-7	-	many	TRBV6-5	TGTGCCAGCAGTTTCCTGACAGGCGAGCCGGGGAACGAGCAGTACTTC	CASSFLTGEPGNEQYF
TRBJ2-3	-	few	TRBV24-1	TGTGCCACCAGTGAACCCGGCCAGGGTAGGGGCACAGATACGCAGTATTTT	CATSEPGQGRGTDTQYF
TRBJ1-4	TRBD1	-	TRBV13	TGTGCCAGCAGCTTAGGCATAGGGACAGGGCGGTTTAATGAAAAACTGTTTTTT	CASSLGIGTGRFNEKLFF
TRBJ1-1	TRBD1	many	TRBV7-8	TGTGCCAGCAGCTTAGTGTCTTATGGGACAGGGGGCGAAGCTTTCTTT	CASSLVSYGTGGEAFF
TRBJ2-2	TRBD2	few	TRBV5-6	TGTGCCAGCAGCTTTCCTAGCGGGAGTTTTACCGGGGAGCTGTTTTTT	CASSFPSGSFTGELFF
TRBJ2-5	-	many	TRBV15	TGTGCCACCAGCAGATACAAGGGCGAGACCCAGTACTTC	CATSRYKGETQYF
TRBJ2-2	-	many	TRBV12-3/TRBV12-4	TGTGCCAGCAGGCAACAGGGAACTGGGGAGCTGTTTTTT	CASRQQGTGELFF
TRBJ2-7	-	many	TRBV7-6	TGTGCCAGCAGCTTAGAGGGGGGCGAGCAGTACTTC	CASSLEGGEQYF
TRBJ2-3	-	-	TRBV20-1	TGCAGTGCCCCCCGCAGGGTCACAGATACGCAGTATTTT	CSAPRRVTDTQYF
TRBJ2-7	TRBD1	many	TRBV5-8	TGTGCCAGCAGCGCAAGTGGACAGGGGCCAGTGCAGTACTTC	CASSASGQGPVQYF
TRBJ2-2	-	-	TRBV20-1	TGCAGTGCTAAGGTAAGGTTCGGGGAGCTGTTTTTT	CSAKVRFGELFF
TRBJ1-2	TRBD1	-	TRBV29-1	TGCAGCGCTGAGGCAGGGGGCTATGGCTACACCTTC	CSAEAGGYGYTF
TRBJ1-2	-	many	TRBV19	TGTGCCAGTAGTTTCTGGGACGGGATCCCTGGCTACACCTTC	CASSFWDGIPGYTF
TRBJ1-1	-	many	TRBV27	TGTGCCAGCAGTGCTAGGAGGGCATACACTGAAGCTTTCTTT	CASSARRAYTEAFF
TRBJ1-1	-	few	TRBV2	TGTGCCATCGAAAAGTCTCTTGGGACTCTGAACACTGAAGCTTTCTTT	CAIEKSLGTLNTEAFF